This is a list of T cell receptor beta chains from one sample in a study of T cells in narcolepsy. TCRdb's table, derived via immunoSEQ multiplex PCR, lists solely in-frame clones and lacks some. The sample lists some 19,000 clones, around 86% occurring once. Sequenced input: memory (CD45RA-) CD4+ T cells from blood. The receptor set was obtained from a human donor in good health. Each CDR3 is given with its conserved first and last residue. The D gene is left open where the match is weak. Size is stated for part of the rows, as once, few or many counts, or as a class when the clone is expanded.

CDR3,DNA,V,D,size,J
CASSGRGVGVDTEAFF,TGTGCCAGCAGCGGGCGGGGGGTAGGAGTGGACACTGAAGCTTTCTTT,TRBV5-5,-,-,TRBJ1-1
CASSLASGAYEQYF,TGCGCCAGCAGCTTGGCCTCGGGGGCCTACGAGCAGTACTTC,TRBV5-1,-,-,TRBJ2-7
CASSLILEAGIGELFF,TGTGCCAGCAGCTTAATCCTTGAAGCAGGGATCGGGGAGCTGTTTTTT,TRBV7-6,-,-,TRBJ2-2
CASSPTPFPQNRDEQFF,TGTGCCAGCAGCCCCACCCCATTCCCCCAAAACCGGGACGAGCAGTTCTTC,TRBV7-6,-,-,TRBJ2-1
CASSDLSSGGRTQYF,TGCGCCAGCAGTGATTTGTCTAGCGGGGGGCGTACGCAGTATTTT,TRBV10-1,TRBD2,-,TRBJ2-3
CASARLLGSMNTEAFF,TGTGCCAGTGCTCGTCTTTTGGGGAGTATGAACACTGAAGCTTTCTTT,TRBV19,-,-,TRBJ1-1
CASKGDYNSPLHF,TGTGCCAGCAAGGGAGATTATAATTCACCCCTCCACTTT,TRBV2,-,-,TRBJ1-6
CASSLGYTDTQYF,TGTGCCAGCAGTTTAGGGTACACAGATACGCAGTATTTT,TRBV27,-,-,TRBJ2-3
CAWSLGQGAYNEQFF,TGTGCCTGGAGCCTGGGACAGGGAGCCTACAATGAGCAGTTCTTC,TRBV30,TRBD1,-,TRBJ2-1
CASSLGASGGNEQFF,TGCGCCAGCAGCTTGGGGGCTAGCGGGGGTAATGAGCAGTTCTTC,TRBV5-1,TRBD2,few,TRBJ2-1
CASSLAPGAGTGELFF,TGTGCCAGCAGCCTAGCCCCCGGAGCCGGGACCGGGGAGCTGTTTTTT,TRBV11-2,-,once,TRBJ2-2
CASSLRYQLTHNEQFF,TGTGCCAGCAGCTTAAGATACCAGCTCACCCACAATGAGCAGTTCTTC,TRBV7-3,-,once,TRBJ2-1
CASSPQTGGDYGYTF,TGTGCCAGTAGTCCCCAGACAGGGGGGGACTATGGCTACACCTTC,TRBV19,TRBD1,-,TRBJ1-2
CASSTGTLAGYNEQFF,TGTGCCAGCAGCACCGGGACGCTAGCGGGTTACAATGAGCAGTTCTTC,TRBV7-3,TRBD2,-,TRBJ2-1
CAWIGQGIAGNTIYF,TGTGCCTGGATAGGCCAGGGTATAGCTGGAAACACCATATATTTT,TRBV30,-,-,TRBJ1-3
CSVATGRGTEAFF,TGCAGCGTAGCGACAGGGCGAGGGACTGAAGCTTTCTTT,TRBV29-1,TRBD1,-,TRBJ1-1
CASSFGLPTDTQYF,TGTGCCAGCAGCTTTGGGCTGCCCACAGATACGCAGTATTTT,TRBV5-6,-,-,TRBJ2-3
CASSFKGDRADTEAFF,TGTGCCAGCAGCTTCAAAGGGGACAGGGCGGACACTGAAGCTTTCTTT,TRBV11-2,TRBD1,few,TRBJ1-1
CAWSPQAVQNSPLHF,TGTGCCTGGAGTCCCCAGGCAGTTCAGAATTCACCCCTCCACTTT,TRBV30,-,-,TRBJ1-6
CAWTPAVDNEQFF,TGTGCCTGGACTCCAGCGGTCGACAATGAGCAGTTCTTC,TRBV30,-,once,TRBJ2-1
CASSATGTITDTQYF,TGCGCCAGCAGTGCGACCGGGACTATCACAGATACGCAGTATTTT,TRBV5-1,TRBD2,few,TRBJ2-3
CAWGQGDVGYTF,TGTGCCTGGGGACAGGGAGATGTTGGCTACACCTTC,TRBV30,TRBD1,-,TRBJ1-2
CASRPTGDSGANVLTF,TGTGCCAGTAGACCAACAGGGGACTCTGGGGCCAACGTCCTGACTTTC,TRBV19,TRBD1,-,TRBJ2-6
CASSETSGQETQYF,TGTGCCAGCAGTGAGACTAGCGGCCAAGAGACCCAGTACTTC,TRBV6-1,TRBD2,-,TRBJ2-5